This T cell receptor (beta chain) appears in the sequencing data of a study of post-analysis software for immune sequencing data. On the study more broadly: The patients showed relapsing-remitting, secondary progressive and progressive-relapsing multiple sclerosis courses. Overall study findings and caveats: People with multiple sclerosis had a significantly lower normalized Chao1 diversity than controls did. With F measure, samples from one preparation batch clustered together strongly. TRBV5-6, TRBV5-1 and TRBV20-1 belonged to a set of roughly 5 TRBV segments that were more frequent in patients than controls.

Comments on this clonotype: Its specificity is unknown.

Unique molecular identifiers were carried by the TCR beta cDNA libraries. Some 500,000 cDNA molecules were obtained per 1 to 10 million input T cells. TCRdb recomputed calls from the PCR reads with MiXCR, one row per CDR3 protein. Of about 770,000 distinct CDR3 sequences in the sample, about half were seen once. Per the germline V gene, CDR1 is SGHAT and CDR2 is FQNNGV. Between the trimmed V and J ends, which lost 8 bases and 4 bases, there was a span of 21 bases. The CDR3 is made up of 15 amino acids. The TCR originated in a girl under 18 with multiple sclerosis. J is TRBJ2-7 and V is TRBV11-2; D possibly matches TRBD1 or TRBD2 (5 bases each). The sequenced sample consisted of blood. CDR3 bases: TGTGCCAGCTCTGGGACCCCACAAAATGAATACGAGCAGTACTTC. Its translation is CASSGTPQNEYEQYF. Combining the CDR3 with reference TRBV11-2 and TRBJ2-7 gives the whole variable domain EAGVAQSPRYKIIEKRQSVAFWCNPISGHATLYWYQQILGQGPKLLIQFQNNGVVDDSQLPKDRFSAERLKGVDSTLKIQPAKLEDSAVYLCASSGTPQNEYEQYFGPGTRLTVT.